The rows below give T cell receptor beta chains drawn from one sample of a study of blood T cell repertoires in COVID-19. The table came from immunoSEQ multiplex PCR; TCRdb's copy has only in-frame clones and leaves some out. The data hold 75,000 or so clones, with 65% to 85% observed a single time. The specimen sequenced was peripheral blood. These receptors came from a man aged 45-65 years with acute or convalescent COVID-19. Both conserved end residues are part of each CDR3. The D gene is left open where the match is weak. Where a row states a size, it is once, few, many or the class of an expanded clone; other rows omit it.

D: .
J: TRBJ1-2
size: .
V: TRBV6-1
CDR3: CASSEDIFNYGYTF
DNA: TGTGCCAGCAGTGAAGACATATTTAACTATGGCTACACCTTC

D: TRBD2
J: TRBJ2-2
size: .
V: TRBV4-1
CDR3: CASSQGTSSGSNTGELFF
DNA: TGCGCCAGCAGCCAAGGGACCTCTAGCGGGAGCAACACCGGGGAGCTGTTTTTT

D: .
J: TRBJ1-1
size: .
V: TRBV2
CDR3: CASSERVRVNTEAFF
DNA: TGTGCCAGCAGTGAAAGGGTGCGGGTGAACACTGAAGCTTTCTTT

D: TRBD1
J: TRBJ1-3
size: few
V: TRBV4-1
CDR3: CASSQRDRGHTIYF
DNA: TGCGCCAGCAGCCAACGGGACAGGGGACACACCATATATTTT

D: .
J: TRBJ2-7
size: .
V: TRBV20-1
CDR3: CSASDRSYEQYF
DNA: TGCAGTGCTAGTGACAGATCCTACGAGCAGTACTTC

D: .
J: TRBJ1-3
size: .
V: TRBV25-1
CDR3: CASIGGHGNTIYF
DNA: TGTGCCAGCATTGGAGGGCACGGAAACACCATATATTTT

D: TRBD1
J: TRBJ2-1
size: .
V: TRBV12-3/TRBV12-4
CDR3: CASSYRDRGQFF
DNA: TGTGCCAGCAGTTACCGGGACAGGGGGCAGTTCTTC

D: TRBD1
J: TRBJ1-2
size: few
V: TRBV4-3
CDR3: CASSQQQGPEYGYTF
DNA: TGCGCCAGCAGCCAGCAACAGGGGCCGGAATATGGCTACACCTTC

D: TRBD1
J: TRBJ1-2
size: .
V: TRBV19
CDR3: CASSIGGDRGLLYGYTF
DNA: TGTGCCAGTAGTATCGGTGGGGACAGGGGGCTTCTCTATGGCTACACCTTC

D: .
J: TRBJ1-5
size: once
V: TRBV18
CDR3: CASSPGGDQPQHF
DNA: TGTGCCAGCTCACCCGGAGGGGATCAGCCCCAGCATTTT

D: .
J: TRBJ2-1
size: .
V: TRBV3-1/TRBV3-2
CDR3: CASRWSGSYNEQFF
DNA: TGTGCCAGCAGATGGAGCGGGTCCTACAATGAGCAGTTCTTC

D: .
J: TRBJ2-5
size: few
V: TRBV28
CDR3: CASRDSVGETQYF
DNA: TGTGCCAGCAGGGACTCCGTCGGGGAGACCCAGTACTTC

D: TRBD2
J: TRBJ2-1
size: .
V: TRBV27
CDR3: CASSFGGGENNEQFF
DNA: TGTGCCAGCAGCTTCGGGGGAGGGGAGAACAATGAGCAGTTCTTC

D: .
J: TRBJ1-2
size: many
V: TRBV9
CDR3: CASSGGPDSLYGYTF
DNA: TGTGCCAGCAGCGGAGGTCCCGACAGCCTATATGGCTACACCTTC

D: TRBD2
J: TRBJ2-3
size: .
V: TRBV7-2
CDR3: CASSPPSGAAGSQYF
DNA: TGTGCCAGCAGCCCACCTAGCGGCGCCGCCGGATCGCAGTATTTT

D: .
J: TRBJ1-2
size: .
V: TRBV6-5
CDR3: CASSSTGSGYTF
DNA: TGTGCCAGCAGTTCAACGGGATCTGGCTACACCTTC

D: .
J: TRBJ1-4
size: .
V: TRBV4-1
CDR3: CASSQEYGKGEKLFF
DNA: TGCGCCAGCAGCCAAGAGTACGGGAAGGGAGAAAAACTGTTTTTT

D: .
J: TRBJ2-3
size: .
V: TRBV29-1
CDR3: CSVHRDTSSTDTQYF
DNA: TGCAGCGTTCACCGGGACACCTCTAGCACAGATACGCAGTATTTT

D: .
J: TRBJ1-5
size: .
V: TRBV7-2
CDR3: CASSLRGNQPQHF
DNA: TGTGCCAGCAGCTTGAGGGGGAATCAGCCCCAGCATTTT

D: .
J: TRBJ2-1
size: .
V: TRBV6-2/TRBV6-3
CDR3: CASSTLPGWLEVRYVEQFF
DNA: TGTGCCAGCAGTACGCTACCGGGGTGGCTTGAGGTTCGGTACGTTGAGCAGTTCTTC

D: TRBD2
J: TRBJ2-5
size: .
V: TRBV2
CDR3: CASRAGTSGRQETQYF
DNA: TGTGCCAGCAGGGCCGGGACTAGCGGGAGACAAGAGACCCAGTACTTC

D: .
J: TRBJ2-1
size: .
V: TRBV18
CDR3: CASSPEGRSYNEQFF
DNA: TGTGCCAGCTCCCCGGAAGGGAGGTCCTACAATGAGCAGTTCTTC

D: TRBD1
J: TRBJ1-5
size: .
V: TRBV29-1
CDR3: CSVGGTGAQPQHF
DNA: TGCAGCGTTGGGGGGACAGGGGCTCAGCCCCAGCATTTT

D: TRBD2
J: TRBJ2-1
size: .
V: TRBV10-3
CDR3: CAIILLAGGNEQFF
DNA: TGTGCCATCATCTTACTAGCGGGGGGCAATGAGCAGTTCTTC

D: TRBD1
J: TRBJ1-6
size: once
V: TRBV27
CDR3: CASSSPGTGVLRALHF
DNA: TGTGCCAGCAGTTCTCCCGGGACAGGGGTGTTGCGGGCCCTCCACTTT

D: .
J: TRBJ2-5
size: .
V: TRBV21-1
CDR3: CASISDRGPQETQYF
DNA: TGTGCCAGCATTAGCGACAGGGGGCCCCAAGAGACCCAGTACTTC

D: TRBD2
J: TRBJ2-1
size: .
V: TRBV11-3
CDR3: CASSFYGTSGYGNEQFF
DNA: TGTGCCAGCAGCTTCTACGGGACTAGCGGATATGGGAATGAGCAGTTCTTC

D: .
J: TRBJ1-2
size: few
V: TRBV27
CDR3: CASSTRGVGGYTF
DNA: TGTGCCAGCAGTACCCGGGGAGTGGGAGGCTACACCTTC

D: .
J: TRBJ1-6
size: .
V: TRBV2
CDR3: CASRGQSNSPLHF
DNA: TGTGCCAGCCGAGGACAGAGTAATTCACCCCTCCACTTT

D: .
J: TRBJ2-2
size: .
V: TRBV12-5
CDR3: CASGLVSSAGELFF
DNA: TGTGCTAGTGGTTTGGTATCCAGCGCCGGGGAGCTGTTTTTT

D: TRBD1
J: TRBJ1-1
size: once
V: TRBV4-3
CDR3: CASSQGRQGGSEAFF
DNA: TGCGCCAGCAGCCAAGGCCGACAGGGAGGATCTGAAGCTTTCTTT

D: TRBD1
J: TRBJ1-1
size: .
V: TRBV27
CDR3: CASRETGVTEAFF
DNA: TGTGCCAGCAGGGAGACAGGGGTCACTGAAGCTTTCTTT

D: TRBD1
J: TRBJ2-5
size: .
V: TRBV5-1
CDR3: CASSLVGQGGGGLETQYF
DNA: TGCGCCAGCAGCTTGGTGGGACAAGGGGGCGGAGGTCTTGAGACCCAGTACTTC

D: .
J: TRBJ1-5
size: .
V: TRBV14
CDR3: CASSPGGESQPQHF
DNA: TGTGCCAGCAGCCCGGGGGGGGAAAGCCAGCCCCAGCATTTT

D: TRBD1
J: TRBJ2-7
size: .
V: TRBV7-2
CDR3: CASSPDRGPSYEQYF
DNA: TGTGCCAGCAGCCCCGACAGGGGTCCCTCCTACGAGCAGTACTTC

D: TRBD2
J: TRBJ2-1
size: few
V: TRBV7-7
CDR3: CASSSGAGGFNEQFF
DNA: TGTGCCAGCAGCTCAGGGGCGGGAGGCTTTAATGAGCAGTTCTTC

D: .
J: TRBJ1-3
size: .
V: TRBV5-5
CDR3: CASSLAGAGTIYF
DNA: TGTGCCAGCAGCTTGGCAGGGGCCGGGACCATATATTTT

D: .
J: TRBJ1-5
size: .
V: TRBV3-1/TRBV3-2
CDR3: CASSQAEQVQKEINSNQPQHF
DNA: TGTGCCAGCAGCCAAGCGGAACAGGTACAGAAAGAGATTAATAGCAATCAGCCCCAGCATTTT